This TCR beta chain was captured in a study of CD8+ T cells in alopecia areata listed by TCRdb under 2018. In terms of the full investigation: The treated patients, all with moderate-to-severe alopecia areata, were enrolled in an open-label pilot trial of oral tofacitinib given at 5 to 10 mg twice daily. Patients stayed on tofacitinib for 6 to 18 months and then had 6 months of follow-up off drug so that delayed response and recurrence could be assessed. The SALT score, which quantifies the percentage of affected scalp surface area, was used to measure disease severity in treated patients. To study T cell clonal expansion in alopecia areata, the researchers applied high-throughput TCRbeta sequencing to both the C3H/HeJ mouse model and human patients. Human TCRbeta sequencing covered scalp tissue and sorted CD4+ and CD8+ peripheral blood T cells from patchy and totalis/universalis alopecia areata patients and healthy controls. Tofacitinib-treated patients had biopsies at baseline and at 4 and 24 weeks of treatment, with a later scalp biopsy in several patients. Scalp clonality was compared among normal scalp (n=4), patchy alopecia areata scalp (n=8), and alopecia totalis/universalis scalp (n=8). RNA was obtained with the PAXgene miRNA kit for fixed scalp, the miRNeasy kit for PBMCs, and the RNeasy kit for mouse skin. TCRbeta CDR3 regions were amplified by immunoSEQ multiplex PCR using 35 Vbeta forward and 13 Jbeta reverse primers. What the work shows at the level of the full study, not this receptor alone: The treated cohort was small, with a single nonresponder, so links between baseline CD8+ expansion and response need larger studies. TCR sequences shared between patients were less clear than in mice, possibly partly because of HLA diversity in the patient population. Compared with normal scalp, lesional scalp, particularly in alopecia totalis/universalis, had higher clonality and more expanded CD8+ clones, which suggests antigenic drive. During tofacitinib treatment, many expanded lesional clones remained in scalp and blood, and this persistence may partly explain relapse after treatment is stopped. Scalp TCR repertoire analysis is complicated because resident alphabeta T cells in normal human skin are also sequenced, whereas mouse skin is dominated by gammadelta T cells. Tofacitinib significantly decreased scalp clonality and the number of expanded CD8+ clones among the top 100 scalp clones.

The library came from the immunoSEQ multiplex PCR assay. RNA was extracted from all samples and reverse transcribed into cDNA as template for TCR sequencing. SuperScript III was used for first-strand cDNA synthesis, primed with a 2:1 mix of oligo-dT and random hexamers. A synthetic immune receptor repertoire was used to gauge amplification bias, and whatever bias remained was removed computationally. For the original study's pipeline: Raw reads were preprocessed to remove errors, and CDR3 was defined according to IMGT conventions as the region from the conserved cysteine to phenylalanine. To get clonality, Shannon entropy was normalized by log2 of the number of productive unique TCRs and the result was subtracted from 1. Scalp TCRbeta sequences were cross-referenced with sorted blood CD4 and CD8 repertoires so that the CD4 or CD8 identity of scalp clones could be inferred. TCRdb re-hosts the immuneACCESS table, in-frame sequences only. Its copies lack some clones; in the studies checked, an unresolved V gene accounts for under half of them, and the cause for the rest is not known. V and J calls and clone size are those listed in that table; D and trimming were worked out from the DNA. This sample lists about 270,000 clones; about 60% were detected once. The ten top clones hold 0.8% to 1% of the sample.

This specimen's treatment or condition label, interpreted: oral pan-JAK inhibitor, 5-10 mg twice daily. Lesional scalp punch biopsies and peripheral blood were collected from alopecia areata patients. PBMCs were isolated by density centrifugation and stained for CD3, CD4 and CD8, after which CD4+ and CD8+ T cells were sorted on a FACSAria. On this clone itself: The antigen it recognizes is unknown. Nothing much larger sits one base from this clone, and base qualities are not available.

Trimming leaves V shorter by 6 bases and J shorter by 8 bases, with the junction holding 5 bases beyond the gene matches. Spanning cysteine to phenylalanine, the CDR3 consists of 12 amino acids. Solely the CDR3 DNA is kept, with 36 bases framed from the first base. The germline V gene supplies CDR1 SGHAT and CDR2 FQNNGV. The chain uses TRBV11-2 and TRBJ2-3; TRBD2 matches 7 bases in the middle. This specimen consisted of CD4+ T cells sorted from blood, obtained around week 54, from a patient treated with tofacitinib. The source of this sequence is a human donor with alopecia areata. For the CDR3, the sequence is CASSFLAGTQYF. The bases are TGTGCCAGCAGTTTTTTAGCGGGTACGCAGTATTTT.